Each of the 32 T cell receptor beta chains below was sequenced from the same sample in a study of blood T cell repertoires in COVID-19. Repertoires were generated with immunoSEQ multiplex PCR, while TCRdb's copy carries only in-frame clones and drops some. The sample has 370,000 or so clones; 87% are singletons. Sequencing was done on a sample of PBMCs or T cells enriched from blood (not recorded which). The receptors originated from a man aged 25 to 45 who had recovered from COVID-19.

The rearrangement uses TRBV7-8 and TRBJ1-4; the match to TRBD1 covers 7 bases. The germline gives CDR1 SGHVS, CDR2 FQNEAQ. The CDR3 runs 14 residues. Trimming at V came to 5 bases and at J to 5 bases, leaving 5 bases not matched to a gene. Written as DNA, the CDR3 is TGTGCCAGCAGCCACGGGACAGAGAATGAAAAACTGTTTTTT. The encoded protein is CASSHGTENEKLFF.

The chain is built from TRBV5-1 and TRBJ2-7; a possible D gene is TRBD1 (6 bases). CDR3 length: 13 residues. V lost 3 bases to trimming and J lost 1 base, with 8 bases between them. Germline V gene lookup returns CDR1 SGHRS and CDR2 YFSETQ. The DNA of the CDR3 is TGCGCCAGCAGCTCAGGGGATTCCTACGAGCAGTACTTC. Amino acids: CASSSGDSYEQYF.

This clone was counted between two and nine times. The chain combines TRBV5-1 with TRBJ1-1, with D maybe TRBD1 (5 bases). CDR1 is SGHRS and CDR2 is YFSETQ in the germline V gene. Trimming took off 0 bases at V and 1 base at J, with 10 bases between the two ends. The CDR3 has 15 amino acids. Here the CDR3 DNA reads TGCGCCAGCAGCTTGGAACAGGCAACGAACACTGAAGCTTTCTTT. Translating it yields CASSLEQATNTEAFF. The full variable domain, rest sourced from reference TRBV5-1 and TRBJ1-1, is KAGVTQTPRYLIKTRGQQVTLSCSPISGHRSVSWYQQTPGQGLQFLFEYFSETQRNKGNFPGRFSGRQFSNSRSEMNVSTLELGDSALYLCASSLEQATNTEAFFGQGTRLTVV.

The V gene is TRBV30, the J gene TRBJ1-4; the match to TRBD1 covers 8 bases. From germline, CDR1 is GTSNPN and CDR2 SVGIG (reference sequence). This CDR3 region has 13 residues. V lost 8 bases and J lost 11; bases outside the gene matches: 13. The CDR3 DNA sequence: TGTGCCGGCCGAGACAGGGGATTCCTCAAACTGTTTTTT. This sequence encodes CAGRDRGFLKLFF. Supplemented by reference TRBV30 and TRBJ1-4, the full variable domain reads SQTIHQWPATLVQPVGSPLSLECTVEGTSNPNLYWYRQAAGRGLQLLFYSVGIGQISSEVPQNLSASRPQDRQFILSSKKLLLSDSGFYLCAGRDRGFLKLFFGSGTQLSVL.

The V call is TRBV4-3, the J call TRBJ2-3; TRBD1 might be the D (7 bases). The CDR3 is made up of 15 amino acids. The V gene's germline CDR1 is LGHNA and CDR2 YSLEER. V lost 1 base and J 3 bases, leaving 11 bases between the germline ends. The DNA of the CDR3 is TGCGCCAGCAGCCAAGCCAGGGGGGCGACAGATACGCAGTATTTT. Translation gives CASSQARGATDTQYF.

This clone occurred a few times. V usage is TRBV5-5 and J usage is TRBJ2-3; 7 bases fit TRBD2. The CDR3 loop spans 17 amino acids. With V trimmed by 4 bases and J by 2 bases, 13 bases remained unmatched. Germline lookup yields CDR1 SGHKS and CDR2 YYEKEE (reference sequence). The CDR3 DNA follows: TGTGCCAGCAGCACGACCCCGACTAGCAGGGTCACAGATACGCAGTATTTT. Its translation is CASSTTPTSRVTDTQYF.

The chain links TRBV7-8 to TRBJ1-5, with TRBD1 matching 7 bases. Germline CDR1 SGHVS, CDR2 FQNEAQ. Trimming cost V 7 bases and J 7 bases; bases outside gene matches: 10. The CDR3 totals 14 residues. The CDR3 loop is CASNGDSTRQPQHF. The CDR3 nucleotides are TGTGCCAGCAACGGGGACAGCACTCGGCAGCCCCAGCATTTT.

The chain employs TRBV7-9 and TRBJ2-1; D is perhaps TRBD1 (5 bases). Germline V CDR1 and CDR2: SEHNR, FQNEAQ (reference sequence). The V gene lost 7 bases and the J gene lost 8 bases, with 12 bases spanning the gap. CDR3 length: 12 amino acids. This CDR3 is CASTDAGHEQFF. The CDR3 nucleotides read TGTGCCAGCACCGATGCAGGGCATGAGCAGTTCTTC.

The chain combines TRBV3-1 (or the pseudogene TRBV3-2) with TRBJ1-4; no clear D. Between the trimmed V and J ends, which lost 1 base and 4 bases, there was a span of 4 bases. Per the germline V gene, CDR1 is LGHDT and CDR2 is YNNKEL (reference sequence). This CDR3 has 13 residues. The CDR3 loop is CASSQANNEKLFF. The CDR3 DNA sequence: TGTGCCAGCAGCCAAGCCAATAATGAAAAACTGTTTTTT.

The chain is built from TRBV2 and TRBJ1-6; D possibly corresponds to TRBD1 (5 bases). Germline values: CDR1 SNHLY, CDR2 FYNNEI. The CDR3 is made up of 14 amino acids. V was cut by 7 bases and J by 7 bases, with 14 bases left in between. The CDR3 loop is CASIQQATNSPLHF. In DNA form, the CDR3 reads TGTGCCAGCATCCAACAGGCAACAAATTCACCCCTCCACTTT.

The genes are TRBV6-5 and TRBJ2-2; D is perhaps TRBD2 (6 bases). The CDR3 runs 15 residues. V lost 7 bases, J lost 4 bases, and 16 bases lay in between. Germline assignment: CDR1 MNHEY and CDR2 SVGAGI. The chain's CDR3 is CASTAGGVGTGELFF. CDR3 nucleotide sequence: TGTGCCAGCACCGCGGGCGGGGTAGGCACCGGGGAGCTGTTTTTT.

In this sample, this clone turned up a few times. V usage is TRBV30 and J usage is TRBJ2-3; 7 bases are shared with TRBD1. CDR3 length equals 16 residues. The trim removed 8 bases at V and 5 bases at J, leaving 19 bases unmatched. The germline V gene has CDR1 GTSNPN and CDR2 SVGIG (reference sequence). The CDR3 here is CARKTGTLPQLDTQYF. The CDR3 DNA sequence: TGTGCCAGAAAGACAGGGACCCTTCCCCAACTAGATACGCAGTATTTT.

The J gene is TRBJ2-7, the V gene TRBV12-3 or TRBV12-4, with D possibly being TRBD1 (7 bases). This CDR3 is 12 amino acids long. The germline V and J ends were trimmed by 5 bases and 5 bases, with 10 bases remaining between them. The CDR3 loop reads CASSQGGNEQYF. The CDR3 DNA reads as TGTGCCAGCAGTCAGGGGGGCAACGAGCAGTACTTC.

The chain combines TRBV5-8 with TRBJ2-7; possible D gene TRBD2, 5 bases. Trimming stripped 6 bases from V and 5 bases from J, with 12 bases between. CDR3 length: 12 amino acids. CDR1 is SGHTS, CDR2 YDEGEE, per germline. The CDR3: CASIGVLDEQYF. The CDR3 region has the DNA TGTGCCAGCATCGGGGTCTTGGACGAGCAGTACTTC.

The rearrangement uses TRBV5-6 and TRBJ2-1; 8 nucleotides line up with TRBD1. V trimming: 0 bases; J trimming: 5 bases; junction bases outside the gene matches: 1. CDR3 length: 14 residues. Germline V lookup: CDR1 SGHDT, CDR2 YYEEEE. The CDR3 loop is CASSLGGQDNEQFF. Written as DNA, the CDR3 is TGTGCCAGCAGCTTGGGGGGACAGGACAATGAGCAGTTCTTC.

This clone occurred a few times. The chain carries TRBV2 and TRBJ1-2, with D possibly being TRBD1 (6 bases). This CDR3 spans 13 amino acids. Trimming took off 2 bases at V and 4 bases at J, with 8 bases between the two ends. Germline CDR1 is SNHLY and CDR2 is FYNNEI. Written as DNA, the CDR3 is TGTGCCAGCAGTGAATACAGGGCCTATGGCTACACCTTC. Amino acids: CASSEYRAYGYTF.

This clone appeared once. V and J are TRBV12-3 or TRBV12-4 and TRBJ1-1; D ambiguous. The V and J ends lost 7 bases and 1 base respectively, with 10 bases between them. The CDR3 covers 13 residues. CDR3 protein: CASTGISNTEAFF. The CDR3 region has the DNA TGTGCCAGCACGGGGATTTCGAACACTGAAGCTTTCTTT.

This chain connects TRBV7-8 to TRBJ1-5, with D perhaps matching TRBD1 (6 bases). Germline-derived CDR1 and CDR2 are SGHVS and FQNEAQ. CDR3 size: 17 residues. V gave up 5 bases and J gave up 6 bases, with 23 bases separating them. This CDR3 is CASSIQKGVSAIQPQHF. The CDR3 DNA follows: TGTGCCAGCAGCATCCAAAAGGGGGTGAGCGCGATTCAGCCCCAGCATTTT.

CDR3 loop: CASSVAPLTDTQYF. The CDR3, as DNA: TGTGCCAGCAGCGTAGCTCCCCTCACAGATACGCAGTATTTT. The chain couples TRBV9 to TRBJ2-3; D is undetermined. CDR1 is SGDLS, CDR2 YYNGEE, per germline. This CDR3 region has 14 residues. V lost 0 bases, J lost 2 bases, and 7 bases lay in between.

The chain joins TRBV6-5 to TRBJ1-1; D is uncertain. Per germline, CDR1 MNHEY and CDR2 SVGAGI. This CDR3 is 13 amino acids long. Trimming left V 7 bases short and J 1 base short, with 10 bases between. The CDR3 coding sequence is TGTGCCAGCAAGGGAGGGCAGAACACTGAAGCTTTCTTT. It codes for CASKGGQNTEAFF.

The chain employs TRBV25-1 and TRBJ1-1, with no clear D. Germline V gene lookup returns CDR1 MGHDK and CDR2 SYGVNS. There are 13 residues in the CDR3. V was pared by 2 bases and J by 0 bases, with 4 bases between. In nucleotides, the CDR3 is TGTGCCAGCAGTGAACAGGTGAACACTGAAGCTTTCTTT. This encodes CASSEQVNTEAFF.

The chain uses TRBV5-4 and TRBJ2-2, with TRBD1 matching over 9 bases. The germline gives CDR1 SGHNT, CDR2 YYREEE (reference sequence). The CDR3 is 15 residues long. Unmatched junction bases numbered 6, after V lost 5 bases and J lost 4 bases. Here the CDR3 DNA reads TGTGCCAGCAGTCGGGACAGGGTCTCCACCGGGGAGCTGTTTTTT. Its translation: CASSRDRVSTGELFF. Supplemented by reference TRBV5-4 and TRBJ2-2, the full variable domain reads ETGVTQSPTHLIKTRGQQVTLRCSSQSGHNTVSWYQQALGQGPQFIFQYYREEENGRGNFPPRFSGLQFPNYSSELNVNALELDDSALYLCASSRDRVSTGELFFGEGSRLTVL.

This clone has just one count. The chain has TRBV24-1 and TRBJ2-2, with D maybe TRBD2 (6 bases). CDR1 KGHDR and CDR2 SFDVKD come from the germline V gene. Between the trimmed V and J ends, which lost 7 bases and 1 base, there was a span of 9 bases. The CDR3 totals 14 residues. The CDR3 loop reads CATSGRGNTGELFF. In nucleotides, the CDR3 is TGTGCCACCAGCGGGCGGGGGAACACCGGGGAGCTGTTTTTT.

The J gene is TRBJ2-5, the V gene TRBV5-4; 7 bases line up with TRBD2. Germline-derived CDR1 and CDR2 are SGHNT and YYREEE (reference sequence). Germline trimming cut 1 base from V and 7 bases from J; bases unmatched to any gene: 7. The CDR3 is 14 amino acids. CDR3 residues: CASSLNGGSGTQYF. CDR3 bases: TGTGCCAGCAGCTTGAACGGGGGGTCAGGGACCCAGTACTTC.

This clone occurred once. The rearrangement links TRBV2 to TRBJ1-5; D is undetermined. The CDR3 extends over 15 amino acids. Trimming pared 6 bases from V and 2 bases from J, leaving 14 bases between. Germline values: CDR1 SNHLY, CDR2 FYNNEI. The DNA for the CDR3 is TGTGCCAGCAGCGGGTCCTTTTACGGCAATCAGCCCCAGCATTTT. Protein: CASSGSFYGNQPQHF.

This chain joins TRBV5-6 and TRBJ2-3; no reliable D call. The CDR3 totals 16 residues. V was pared by 1 base and J by 0 bases, with 12 bases between. Germline V gives CDR1 SGHDT, CDR2 YYEEEE. This CDR3 is CASSLMRSASTDTQYF. The CDR3 nucleotides are TGTGCCAGCAGCTTGATGAGGAGCGCCAGCACAGATACGCAGTATTTT.

This chain links TRBV19 with TRBJ1-3; 7 bases are shared with TRBD1. Germline assignment: CDR1 LNHDA and CDR2 SQIVND (reference sequence). Unmatched junction bases numbered 6, after V lost 4 bases and J lost 0 bases. The CDR3 consists of 16 residues. The CDR3 sequence: CASSRGQTFSGNTIYF. As DNA, the CDR3 is TGTGCCAGTAGTAGGGGACAGACCTTCTCTGGAAACACCATATATTTT. Looking up the rest from reference TRBV19 and TRBJ1-3 gives the full variable domain: DGGITQSPKYLFRKEGQNVTLSCEQNLNHDAMYWYRQDPGQGLRLIYYSQIVNDFQKGDIAEGYSVSREKKESFPLTVTSAQKNPTAFYLCASSRGQTFSGNTIYFGEGSWLTVV.

The chain recombines TRBV12-3 or TRBV12-4 with TRBJ1-1; D not certain. Trimming left V 3 bases short and J 2 bases short, with 7 bases between. The CDR3 extends over 13 amino acids. The CDR3: CASSLFPNTEAFF. CDR3 coding DNA: TGTGCCAGCAGTTTGTTCCCTAACACTGAAGCTTTCTTT.

This chain joins TRBV7-2 and TRBJ1-4, with a weak D call TRBD1 (6 bases). V was cut by 5 bases and J by 7 bases, with 17 bases left in between. This CDR3 is built from 15 residues. CDR1 and CDR2 from the germline V gene are SGHTA and FQGNSA. The CDR3 region is CASSQNRVETEKLFF. CDR3 in DNA: TGTGCCAGCAGCCAAAACAGGGTAGAGACTGAAAAACTGTTTTTT. Full variable domain (outside the CDR3, taken from reference TRBV7-2 and TRBJ1-4): GAGVSQSPSNKVTEKGKDVELRCDPISGHTALYWYRQSLGQGLEFLIYFQGNSAPDKSGLPSDRFSAERTGGSVSTLTIQRTQQEDSAVYLCASSQNRVETEKLFFGSGTQLSVL.

The genes are TRBV5-1 and TRBJ1-2; D gene uncertain. The CDR3 loop spans 16 amino acids. Trimming took off 4 bases at V and 4 bases at J, with 20 bases between the two ends. Germline V lookup: CDR1 SGHRS, CDR2 YFSETQ. The CDR3 DNA sequence: TGCGCCAGCAGCCTGGAAGGGAGGCCCGAACTCTATGGCTACACCTTC. Protein product: CASSLEGRPELYGYTF.

The chain recombines TRBV14 with TRBJ2-7; D gene unclear. The germline V gene encodes CDR1 SGHDN and CDR2 FVKESK. This CDR3 has 13 residues. Trimming stripped 0 bases from V and 9 bases from J, with 12 bases between. The CDR3 protein is CASSQDWAFGQYF. CDR3 nucleotides: TGTGCCAGCAGCCAAGATTGGGCCTTCGGGCAGTACTTC.

J is TRBJ1-4 and V is TRBV2; D gene uncertain. Trimming stripped 1 base from V and 4 bases from J, with 10 bases between. Germline CDR1 SNHLY, CDR2 FYNNEI. The CDR3 sequence is 15 residues long. CDR3 sequence: CASSEEAADNEKLFF. The CDR3 DNA follows: TGTGCCAGCAGTGAAGAGGCGGCCGATAATGAAAAACTGTTTTTT.